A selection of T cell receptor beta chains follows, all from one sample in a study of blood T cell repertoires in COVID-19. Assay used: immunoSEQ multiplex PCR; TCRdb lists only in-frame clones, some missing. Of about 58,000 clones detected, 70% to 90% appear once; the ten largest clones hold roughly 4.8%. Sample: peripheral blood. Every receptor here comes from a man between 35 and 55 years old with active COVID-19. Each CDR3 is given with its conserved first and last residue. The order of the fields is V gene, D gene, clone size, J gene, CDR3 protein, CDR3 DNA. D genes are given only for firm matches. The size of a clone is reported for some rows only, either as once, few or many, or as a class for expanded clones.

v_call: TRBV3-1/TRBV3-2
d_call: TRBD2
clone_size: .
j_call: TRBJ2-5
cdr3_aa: CASSQELAGQETQYF
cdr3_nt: TGTGCCAGCAGCCAAGAACTAGCGGGACAAGAGACCCAGTACTTC

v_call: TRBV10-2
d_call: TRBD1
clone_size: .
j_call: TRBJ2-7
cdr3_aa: CASLDRDRAYEQYF
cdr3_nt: TGCGCCAGCTTGGACAGGGATCGCGCCTACGAGCAGTACTTC

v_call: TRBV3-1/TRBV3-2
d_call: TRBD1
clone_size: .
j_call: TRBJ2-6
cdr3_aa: CASSQDPTGQFNVLTF
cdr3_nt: TGTGCCAGCAGCCAAGATCCCACGGGACAGTTCAACGTCCTGACTTTC

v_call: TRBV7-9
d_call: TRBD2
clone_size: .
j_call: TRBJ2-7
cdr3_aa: CASSSLASEQYF
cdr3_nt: TGTGCCAGCAGCTCACTAGCGAGCGAGCAGTACTTC

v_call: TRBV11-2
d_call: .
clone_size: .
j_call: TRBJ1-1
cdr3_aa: CASSLSRNTEAFF
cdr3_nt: TGTGCCAGCAGCTTATCCAGGAACACTGAAGCTTTCTTT

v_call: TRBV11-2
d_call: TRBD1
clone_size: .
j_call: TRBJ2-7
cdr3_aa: CASSLEGTGIYEQYF
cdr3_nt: TGTGCCAGCAGCTTAGAAGGGACAGGGATCTACGAGCAGTACTTC

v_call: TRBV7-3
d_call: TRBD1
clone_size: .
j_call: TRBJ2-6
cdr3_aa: CASSSAGTGRSGANVLTF
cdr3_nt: TGTGCCAGCAGCTCCGCCGGGACAGGTCGCTCTGGGGCCAACGTCCTGACTTTC

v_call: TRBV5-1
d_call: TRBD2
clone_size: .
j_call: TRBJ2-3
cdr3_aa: CASSLFTSGSGDTQYF
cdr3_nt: TGCGCCAGCAGCTTATTCACTAGCGGGAGTGGAGATACGCAGTATTTT

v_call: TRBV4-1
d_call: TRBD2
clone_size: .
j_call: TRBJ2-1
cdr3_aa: CASSHSGANNEQFF
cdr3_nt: TGCGCCAGCAGCCACAGCGGGGCCAACAATGAGCAGTTCTTC

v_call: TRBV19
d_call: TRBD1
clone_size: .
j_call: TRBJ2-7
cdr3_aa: CASSGVGQGVPYEQYF
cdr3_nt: TGTGCCAGTAGCGGCGTGGGGCAGGGGGTACCCTACGAGCAGTACTTC

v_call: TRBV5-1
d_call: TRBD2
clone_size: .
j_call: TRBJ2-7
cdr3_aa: CASSRSGGESWQYF
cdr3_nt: TGCGCCAGCAGCCGGTCGGGGGGAGAGAGTTGGCAGTACTTC

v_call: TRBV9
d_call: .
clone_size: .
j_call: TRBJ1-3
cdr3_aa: CASSPGQNPGNTIYF
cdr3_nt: TGTGCCAGCAGCCCTGGCCAGAACCCTGGAAACACCATATATTTT

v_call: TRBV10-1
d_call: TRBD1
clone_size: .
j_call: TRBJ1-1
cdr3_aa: CASSNRSLIIRTGPTEAFF
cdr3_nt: TGCGCCAGCAGTAATAGAAGCCTTATTATCCGGACAGGCCCCACTGAAGCTTTCTTT

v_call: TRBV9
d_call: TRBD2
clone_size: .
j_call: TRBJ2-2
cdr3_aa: CASSVRPTLRTSGDANTGELFF
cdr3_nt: TGTGCCAGCAGCGTAAGGCCCACCCTAAGGACTAGCGGGGACGCGAACACCGGGGAGCTGTTTTTT

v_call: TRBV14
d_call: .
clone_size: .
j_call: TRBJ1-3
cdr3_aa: CASSQEQDASSGNTIYF
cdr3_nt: TGTGCCAGCAGCCAAGAACAGGACGCGAGCTCTGGAAACACCATATATTTT

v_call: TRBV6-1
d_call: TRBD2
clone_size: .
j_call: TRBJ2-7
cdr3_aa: CASSHGTSGIEQYF
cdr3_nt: TGTGCCAGCAGTCACGGGACTAGCGGGATCGAGCAGTACTTC

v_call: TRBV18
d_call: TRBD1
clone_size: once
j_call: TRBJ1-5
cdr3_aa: CASSLDRVQPQHF
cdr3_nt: TGTGCCAGCTCACTAGACAGGGTTCAGCCCCAGCATTTT

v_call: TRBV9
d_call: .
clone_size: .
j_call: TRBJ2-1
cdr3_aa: CASSAEGGSNEQFF
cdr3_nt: TGTGCCAGCAGCGCTGAGGGGGGGTCCAATGAGCAGTTCTTC

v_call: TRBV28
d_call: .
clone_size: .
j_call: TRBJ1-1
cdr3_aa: CASSPSWGVNTEAFF
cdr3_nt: TGTGCCAGCAGTCCATCTTGGGGGGTGAACACTGAAGCTTTCTTT

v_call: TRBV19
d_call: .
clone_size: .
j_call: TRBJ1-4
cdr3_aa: CASSGSATNEKLFF
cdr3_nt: TGTGCCAGTAGTGGGAGCGCAACTAATGAAAAACTGTTTTTT

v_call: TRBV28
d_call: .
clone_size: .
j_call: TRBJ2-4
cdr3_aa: CASSLLLQGRRNIQYF
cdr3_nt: TGTGCCAGCAGTTTGTTACTGCAGGGCCGGAGAAACATTCAGTACTTC